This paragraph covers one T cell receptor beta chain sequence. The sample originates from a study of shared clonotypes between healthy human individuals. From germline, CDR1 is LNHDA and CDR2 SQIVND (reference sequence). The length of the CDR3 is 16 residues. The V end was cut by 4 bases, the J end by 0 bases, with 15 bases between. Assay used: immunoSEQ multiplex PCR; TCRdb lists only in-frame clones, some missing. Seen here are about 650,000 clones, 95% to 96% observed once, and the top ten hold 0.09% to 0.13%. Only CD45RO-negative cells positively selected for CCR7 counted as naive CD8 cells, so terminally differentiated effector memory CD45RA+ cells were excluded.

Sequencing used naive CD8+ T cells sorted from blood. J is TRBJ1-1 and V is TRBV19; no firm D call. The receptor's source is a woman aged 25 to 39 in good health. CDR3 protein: CASSSPPQRMNTEAFF. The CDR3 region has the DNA TGTGCCAGTAGTAGCCCCCCCCAGAGAATGAACACTGAAGCTTTCTTT.